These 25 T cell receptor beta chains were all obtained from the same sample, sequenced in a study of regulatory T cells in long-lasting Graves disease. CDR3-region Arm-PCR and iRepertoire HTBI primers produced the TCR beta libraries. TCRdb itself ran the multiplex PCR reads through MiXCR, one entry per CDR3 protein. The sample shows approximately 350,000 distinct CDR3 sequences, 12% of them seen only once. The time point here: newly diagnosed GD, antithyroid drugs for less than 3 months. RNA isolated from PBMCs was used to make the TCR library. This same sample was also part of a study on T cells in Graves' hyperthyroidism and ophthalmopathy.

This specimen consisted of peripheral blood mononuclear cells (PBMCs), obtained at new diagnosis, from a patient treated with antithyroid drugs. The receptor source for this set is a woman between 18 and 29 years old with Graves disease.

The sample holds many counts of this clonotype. CDR3: CASSLTGLRAFF. In DNA form, the CDR3 reads TGTGCCAGCAGTTTAACAGGCTTAAGGGCTTTCTTT. The rearrangement uses TRBV12-3 or TRBV12-4 and TRBJ1-1; perhaps TRBD1 as D (5 bases). The CDR3 length is 12 residues. With 2 bases removed from V and 11 bases from J, the gap between germline ends came to 12 bases.

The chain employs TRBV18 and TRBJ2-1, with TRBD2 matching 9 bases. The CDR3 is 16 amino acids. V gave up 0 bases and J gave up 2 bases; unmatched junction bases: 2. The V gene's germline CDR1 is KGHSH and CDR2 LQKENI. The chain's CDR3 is CASSPPGLAAYNEQFF. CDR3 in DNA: TGTGCCAGCTCACCACCGGGACTAGCTGCCTACAATGAGCAGTTCTTC.

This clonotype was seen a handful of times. This chain's CDR3 is CSASSGGGSETQYF. In DNA, the CDR3 is TGCAGTGCTAGTAGCGGGGGGGGATCTGAGACCCAGTACTTC. The gene calls are TRBV20-1 and TRBJ2-5; TRBD2 matches 11 bases. Losses at the gene ends were 3 bases for V and 5 bases for J; bases not matched to a gene: 5. The CDR3 is 14 amino acids. Germline V lookup: CDR1 DFQATT, CDR2 SNEGSKA (reference sequence).

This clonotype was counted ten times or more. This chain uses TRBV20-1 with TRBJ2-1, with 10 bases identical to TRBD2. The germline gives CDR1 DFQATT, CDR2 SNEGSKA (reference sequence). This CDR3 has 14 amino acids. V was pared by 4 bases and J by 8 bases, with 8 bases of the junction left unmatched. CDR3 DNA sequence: TGCAGTGCTAAGGGACTAGCGAGTACGTATGAGCAGTTCTTC. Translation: CSAKGLASTYEQFF.

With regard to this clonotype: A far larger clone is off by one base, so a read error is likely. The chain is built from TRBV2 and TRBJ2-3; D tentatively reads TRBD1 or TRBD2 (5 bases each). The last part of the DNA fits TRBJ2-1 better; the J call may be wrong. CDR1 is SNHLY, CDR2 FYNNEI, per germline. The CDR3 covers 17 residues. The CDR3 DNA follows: TGTGCCAGCAGTACCCGTCCAGCGGTCGGAGTGGGGGAAGGGCAGTTCTTC. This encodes CASSTRPAVGVGEGQFF.

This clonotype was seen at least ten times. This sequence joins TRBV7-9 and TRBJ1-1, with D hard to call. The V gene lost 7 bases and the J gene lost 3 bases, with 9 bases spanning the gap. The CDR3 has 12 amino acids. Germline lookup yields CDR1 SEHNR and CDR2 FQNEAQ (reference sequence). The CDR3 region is CASKTAHTEAFF. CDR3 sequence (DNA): TGTGCCAGCAAAACAGCTCACACTGAAGCTTTCTTT.

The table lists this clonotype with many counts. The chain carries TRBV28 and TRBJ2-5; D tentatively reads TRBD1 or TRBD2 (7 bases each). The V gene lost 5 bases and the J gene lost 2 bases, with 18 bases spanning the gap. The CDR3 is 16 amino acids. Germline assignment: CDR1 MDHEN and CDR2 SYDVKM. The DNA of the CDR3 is TGTGCCAGCAGTCCGCAGGGGGGGGGCCCTCAAGAGACCCAGTACTTC. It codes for CASSPQGGGPQETQYF. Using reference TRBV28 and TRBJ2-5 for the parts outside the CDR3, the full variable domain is DVKVTQSSRYLVKRTGEKVFLECVQDMDHENMFWYRQDPGLGLRLIYFSYDVKMKEKGDIPEGYSVSREKKERFSLILESASTNQTSMYLCASSPQGGGPQETQYFGPGTRLLVL.

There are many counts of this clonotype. The CDR3 is CASSLFAGGPYTGANVLTF. The CDR3 nucleotides are TGTGCCAGCAGTTTATTTGCGGGAGGGCCATATACTGGGGCCAACGTCCTGACTTTC. The rearrangement joins TRBV12-3 or TRBV12-4 to TRBJ2-6, with 9 bases aligning to TRBD2. V shed 2 bases, J shed 2 bases, and the junction held 10 bases outside the gene matches. The CDR3 extends over 19 amino acids.

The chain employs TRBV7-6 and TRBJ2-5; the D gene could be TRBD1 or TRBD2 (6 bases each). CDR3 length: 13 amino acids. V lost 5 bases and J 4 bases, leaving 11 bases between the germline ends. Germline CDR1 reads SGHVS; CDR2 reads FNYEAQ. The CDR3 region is CASSVQGGETQYF. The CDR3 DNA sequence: TGTGCCAGCAGCGTACAGGGAGGAGAGACCCAGTACTTC. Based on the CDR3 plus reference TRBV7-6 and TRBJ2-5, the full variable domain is GAGVSQSPRYKVTKRGQDVALRCDPISGHVSLYWYRQALGQGPEFLTYFNYEAQQDKSGLPNDRFSAERPEGSISTLTIQRTEQRDSAMYRCASSVQGGETQYFGPGTRLLVL.

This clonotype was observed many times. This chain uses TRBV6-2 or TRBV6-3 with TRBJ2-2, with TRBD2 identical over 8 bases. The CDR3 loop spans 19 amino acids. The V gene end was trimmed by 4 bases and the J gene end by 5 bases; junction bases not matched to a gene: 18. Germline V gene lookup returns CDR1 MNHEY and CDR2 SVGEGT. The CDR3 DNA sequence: TGTGCCAGCAGTTCCGGGACTAGGTCGGGGCTGTTCGGTACCGGGGAGCTGTTTTTT. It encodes CASSSGTRSGLFGTGELFF.

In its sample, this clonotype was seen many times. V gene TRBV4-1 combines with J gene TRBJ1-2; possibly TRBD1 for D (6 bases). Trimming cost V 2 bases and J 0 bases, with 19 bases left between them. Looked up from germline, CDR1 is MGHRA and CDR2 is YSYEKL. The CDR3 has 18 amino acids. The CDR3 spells CASSQRGGDRTTNYGYTF. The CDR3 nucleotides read TGCGCCAGCAGCCAACGCGGTGGAGACAGGACAACTAACTATGGCTACACCTTC.

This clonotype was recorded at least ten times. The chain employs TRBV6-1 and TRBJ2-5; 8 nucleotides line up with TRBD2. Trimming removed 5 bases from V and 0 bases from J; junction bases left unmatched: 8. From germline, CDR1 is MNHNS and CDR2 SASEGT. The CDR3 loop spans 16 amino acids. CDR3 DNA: TGTGCCAGCAGTCGCGGAGTAGCGGGGCACCAAGAGACCCAGTACTTC. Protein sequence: CASSRGVAGHQETQYF.

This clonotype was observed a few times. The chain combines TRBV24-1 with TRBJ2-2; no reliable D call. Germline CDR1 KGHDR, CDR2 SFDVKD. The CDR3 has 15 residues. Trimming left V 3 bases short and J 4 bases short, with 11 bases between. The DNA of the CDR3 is TGTGCCACCAGTGATAACCTACCATTCACCGGGGAGCTGTTTTTT. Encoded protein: CATSDNLPFTGELFF.

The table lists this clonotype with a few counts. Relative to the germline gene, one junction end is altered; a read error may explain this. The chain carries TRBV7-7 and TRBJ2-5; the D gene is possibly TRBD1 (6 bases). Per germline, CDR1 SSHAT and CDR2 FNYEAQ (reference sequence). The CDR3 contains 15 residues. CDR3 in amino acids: CASSSTPGAQETQYF. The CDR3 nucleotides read TGTGCTAGCAGCTCCACCCCAGGGGCCCAAGAGACCCAGTACTTC.

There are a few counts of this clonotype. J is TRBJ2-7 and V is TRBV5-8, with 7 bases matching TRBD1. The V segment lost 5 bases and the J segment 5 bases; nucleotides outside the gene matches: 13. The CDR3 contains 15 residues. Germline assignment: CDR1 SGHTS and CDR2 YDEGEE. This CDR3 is CASSKTFITGDEQYF. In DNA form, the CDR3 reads TGTGCCAGCAGTAAAACTTTCATAACAGGGGACGAGCAGTACTTC. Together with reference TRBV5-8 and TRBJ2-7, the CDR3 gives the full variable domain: EAGVTQSPTHLIKTRGQQATLRCSPISGHTSVYWYQQALGLGLQFLLWYDEGEERNRGNFPPRFSGRQFPNYSSELNVNALELEDSALYLCASSKTFITGDEQYFGPGTRLTVT.

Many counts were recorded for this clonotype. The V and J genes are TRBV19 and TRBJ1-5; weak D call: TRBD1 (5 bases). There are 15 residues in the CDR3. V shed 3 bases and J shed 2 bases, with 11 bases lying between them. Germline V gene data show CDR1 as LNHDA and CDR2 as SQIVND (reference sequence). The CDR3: CASSITGGGNQPQHF. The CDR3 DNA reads TGTGCCAGTAGTATTACAGGAGGTGGCAATCAGCCCCAGCATTTT.

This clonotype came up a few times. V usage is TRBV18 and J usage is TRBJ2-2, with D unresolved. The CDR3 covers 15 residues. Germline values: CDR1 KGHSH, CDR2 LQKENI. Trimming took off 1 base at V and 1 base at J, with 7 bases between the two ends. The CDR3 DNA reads TGTGCCAGCTCACCACTCATCAAGAACACCGGGGAGCTGTTTTTT. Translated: CASSPLIKNTGELFF.

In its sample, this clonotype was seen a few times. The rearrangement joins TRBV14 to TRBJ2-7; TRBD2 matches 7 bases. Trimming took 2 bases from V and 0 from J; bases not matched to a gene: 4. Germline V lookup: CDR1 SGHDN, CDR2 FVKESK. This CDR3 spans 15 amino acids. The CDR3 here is CASSQWGGLSYEQYF. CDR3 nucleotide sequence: TGTGCCAGCAGCCAATGGGGGGGTCTCTCCTACGAGCAGTACTTC.

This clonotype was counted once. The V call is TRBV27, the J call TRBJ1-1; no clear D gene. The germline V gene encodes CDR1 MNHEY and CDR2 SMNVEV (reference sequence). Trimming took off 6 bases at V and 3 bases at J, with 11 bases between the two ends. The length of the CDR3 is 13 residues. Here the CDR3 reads CASSPALYTEAFF. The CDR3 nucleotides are TGTGCCAGCAGCCCCGCTTTGTACACTGAAGCTTTCTTT.

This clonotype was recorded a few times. The chain's CDR3 is CASSSPGGGRKTQYF. The DNA of the CDR3 is TGTGCCAGCAGCTCACCGGGCGGGGGGCGGAAGACCCAGTACTTC. The chain carries TRBV27 and TRBJ2-5, with 8 bases fitting TRBD2. The CDR3 covers 15 residues. CDR1 and CDR2 from the germline V gene are MNHEY and SMNVEV (reference sequence). V shed 6 bases, J shed 6 bases, and the junction held 12 bases outside the gene matches.

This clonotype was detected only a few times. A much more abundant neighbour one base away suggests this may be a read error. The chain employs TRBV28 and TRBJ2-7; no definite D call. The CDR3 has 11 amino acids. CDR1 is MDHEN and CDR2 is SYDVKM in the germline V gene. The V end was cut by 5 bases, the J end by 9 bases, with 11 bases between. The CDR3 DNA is TGTGCCAGCAGTCTCCCTTACTGGCAGTACTTC. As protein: CASSLPYWQYF.

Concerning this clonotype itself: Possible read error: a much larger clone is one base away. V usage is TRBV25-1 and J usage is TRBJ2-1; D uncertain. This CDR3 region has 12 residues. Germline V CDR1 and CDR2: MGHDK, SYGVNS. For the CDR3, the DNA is TGTGCCAGCAGCCAAGGCTCCAATGAGCCGTTCTTC. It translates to CASSQGSNEPFF.

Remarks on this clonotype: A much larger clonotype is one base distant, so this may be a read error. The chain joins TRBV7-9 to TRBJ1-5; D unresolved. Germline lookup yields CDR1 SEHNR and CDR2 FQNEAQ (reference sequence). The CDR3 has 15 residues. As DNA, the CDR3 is TGTGCCAGCAGCTTAGATCGGGAACCCAATCAGCCCCGGCATTTT. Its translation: CASSLDREPNQPRHF.

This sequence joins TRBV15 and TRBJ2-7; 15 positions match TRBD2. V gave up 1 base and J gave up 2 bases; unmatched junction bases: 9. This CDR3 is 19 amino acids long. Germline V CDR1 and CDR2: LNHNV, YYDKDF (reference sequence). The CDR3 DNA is TGTGCCACCAGCAGAGTCGGACTAGCGGGAGGGCCGTTTCCCTACGAGCAGTACTTC. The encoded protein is CATSRVGLAGGPFPYEQYF.

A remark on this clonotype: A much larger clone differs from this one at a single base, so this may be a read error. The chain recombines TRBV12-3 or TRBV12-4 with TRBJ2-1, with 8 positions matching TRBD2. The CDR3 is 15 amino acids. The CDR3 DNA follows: TGTGGCAGCAGCTTTGGGGGCCGGGGGGGCAATGAGCAGTTCTTC. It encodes CGSSFGGRGGNEQFF.